Listed here are 23 T cell receptor beta chains from one sample, sequenced in a study of technical replicates of blood from a few donors. Profiling relied on immunoSEQ multiplex PCR, and the TCRdb table lists in-frame clones only, not all of them. The sample holds about 70,000 clones, 75% to 90% seen once. Sequenced input: PBMCs. The receptors derive from a human donor in good health. Some clones in this sample may be carry-over from other donors' samples.

This clone has a single count. The chain is built from TRBV27 and TRBJ2-7, with 7 bases aligning to TRBD1. This CDR3 has 13 amino acids. Germline assignment: CDR1 MNHEY and CDR2 SMNVEV (reference sequence). The trim removed 5 bases at V and 6 bases at J, leaving 7 bases unmatched. CDR3 DNA: TGTGCCAGCAGTGCACAACAGGGGCTCGAGCAGTACTTC. Protein sequence: CASSAQQGLEQYF.

The chain employs TRBV19 and TRBJ1-6; D remains unclear. Trimming removed 5 bases at V and 6 bases at J, with 5 bases between. Germline loops: CDR1 LNHDA, CDR2 SQIVND (reference sequence). The CDR3 spans 12 residues. The chain's CDR3 is CASSLPNSPLHF. The CDR3 bases are TGTGCCAGTAGTCTACCTAATTCACCCCTCCACTTT.

V gene TRBV7-9 combines with J gene TRBJ1-1, with D hard to call. V lost 2 bases to trimming and J lost 11 bases, with 18 bases between them. Looked up from germline, CDR1 is SEHNR and CDR2 is FQNEAQ (reference sequence). The CDR3 has 14 amino acids. The CDR3: CASSLIPLGSRAFF. The CDR3 DNA sequence: TGTGCCAGCAGCTTAATTCCACTGGGGAGCCGGGCTTTCTTT.

This clone was counted once. This chain uses TRBV5-1 with TRBJ2-1; maybe TRBD2 (5 bases). This CDR3 has 13 amino acids. Per the germline V gene, CDR1 is SGHRS and CDR2 is YFSETQ. Trimming removed 0 bases from V and 8 bases from J, with 9 bases in between. CDR3 DNA: TGCGCCAGCAGCTTGGAGCTAGCTTATGAGCAGTTCTTC. Its translation is CASSLELAYEQFF.

In its sample, this clone was seen once. The rearrangement links TRBV5-1 to TRBJ1-2, with 9 bases identical to TRBD1. The CDR3 length is 14 residues. V lost 3 bases, J lost 7 bases, and 7 bases stayed unmatched. Germline CDR1 and CDR2: SGHRS and YFSETQ. CDR3 residues: CASSWGQGESGYTF. Here the CDR3 DNA reads TGCGCCAGCAGCTGGGGACAGGGCGAGAGTGGCTACACCTTC. The full variable domain, its missing parts supplied by reference TRBV5-1 and TRBJ1-2, is KAGVTQTPRYLIKTRGQQVTLSCSPISGHRSVSWYQQTPGQGLQFLFEYFSETQRNKGNFPGRFSGRQFSNSRSEMNVSTLELGDSALYLCASSWGQGESGYTFGSGTRLTVV.

The chain joins TRBV7-2 to TRBJ1-3, with D perhaps matching TRBD1 (5 bases). The length of the CDR3 is 14 residues. Per germline, CDR1 SGHTA and CDR2 FQGNSA. Between the trimmed V and J ends, which lost 3 bases and 4 bases, there was a span of 10 bases. The CDR3 protein is CASSLAREGNTIYF. CDR3 nucleotide sequence: TGTGCCAGCAGCTTGGCCAGGGAAGGAAACACCATATATTTT.

As to this clone: The junction shows a germline mismatch at one end, possibly a read error. The V call is TRBV7-2, the J call TRBJ2-1, with D tentatively TRBD2 (6 bases). Looked up from germline, CDR1 is SGHTA and CDR2 is FQGNSA. The CDR3 runs 15 residues. The CDR3 DNA follows: TGTGCCAGCAGCGTAGCCGGGACTGTGATCAATGAGCAGTTCTTC. It specifies CASSVAGTVINEQFF.

This clone was counted a single time. The V call is TRBV18, the J call TRBJ2-7; D may be TRBD2 (6 bases). With 5 bases removed from V and 2 bases from J, the gap between germline ends came to 19 bases. From germline, CDR1 is KGHSH and CDR2 LQKENI. The CDR3 runs to 16 residues. The CDR3 DNA sequence: TGTGCCAGCTCATCAACCGGGGGATTGCAGACCTACGAGCAGTACTTC. Translated: CASSSTGGLQTYEQYF.

This chain connects TRBV5-1 to TRBJ2-1; 9 bases fit TRBD1. The germline gives CDR1 SGHRS, CDR2 YFSETQ. The V and J ends lost 0 bases and 8 bases, in that order; junction bases with no gene match: 9. This CDR3 comprises 16 residues. The CDR3 nucleotides are TGCGCCAGCAGCTTGGTAGGGACAGGGAACCTCCATGAGCAGTTCTTC. It translates to CASSLVGTGNLHEQFF.

The V and J genes are TRBV6-5 and TRBJ1-5; 9 bases line up with TRBD1. With 6 bases clipped from V and 5 bases from J, the junction kept 8 bases outside the gene matches. The V gene's germline CDR1 is MNHEY and CDR2 SVGAGI. The CDR3 is made up of 15 amino acids. Written as DNA, the CDR3 is TGTGCCAGCAGGAGAACGGACAGGGGAGATCAGCCCCAGCATTTT. This encodes CASRRTDRGDQPQHF.

The chain couples TRBV4-2 to TRBJ2-3; 7 bases align to TRBD2. With V trimmed by 4 bases and J by 6 bases, 10 bases remained unmatched. This CDR3 comprises 15 residues. Germline V gene lookup returns CDR1 LGHNA and CDR2 YNFKEQ. The CDR3 coding sequence is TGTGCCAGCAGCCCTGGTGGAGCGGGGCGGGATACGCAGTATTTT. Amino acids: CASSPGGAGRDTQYF.

The chain has TRBV7-9 and TRBJ2-7; D is possibly TRBD2 (5 bases). V was shortened by 0 bases and J by 3 bases, with 12 bases between the two germline ends. The CDR3 consists of 15 residues. Germline V gene lookup returns CDR1 SEHNR and CDR2 FQNEAQ (reference sequence). The CDR3 region has the DNA TGTGCCAGCAGCTTAGCGGCGGGTACCAGCTACGAGCAGTACTTC. It is translated as CASSLAAGTSYEQYF.

CDR3 residues: CASSQLTGQASTREQYF. The DNA for the CDR3 is TGTGCCAGCAGCCAGCTGACGGGACAGGCTTCGACGAGGGAGCAGTACTTC. The J gene is TRBJ2-7, the V gene TRBV14, with 8 bases that match TRBD1. Germline trimming cut 3 bases from V and 7 bases from J; bases unmatched to any gene: 17. Germline values: CDR1 SGHDN, CDR2 FVKESK. The CDR3 runs 17 residues.

Only a few counts were recorded for this clone. The chain joins TRBV2 to TRBJ1-1; possibly TRBD1 for D (6 bases). The CDR3 extends over 12 amino acids. Germline V gene sequence: CDR1 SNHLY, CDR2 FYNNEI. Trimming took 5 bases from V and 7 from J, leaving 11 bases between them. The CDR3 protein is CASSWDMGEAFF. The CDR3 nucleotides are TGTGCCAGCAGTTGGGACATGGGTGAAGCTTTCTTT.

This chain links TRBV30 with TRBJ2-5; D is unclear. Between the trimmed V and J ends, which lost 3 bases and 5 bases, there was a span of 4 bases. Germline CDR1 is GTSNPN and CDR2 is SVGIG (reference sequence). CDR3 size: 10 residues. The CDR3 protein is CAWSSETQYF. The CDR3 DNA follows: TGTGCCTGGAGCAGTGAGACCCAGTACTTC. Using reference TRBV30 and TRBJ2-5 for the parts outside the CDR3, the full variable domain is SQTIHQWPATLVQPVGSPLSLECTVEGTSNPNLYWYRQAAGRGLQLLFYSVGIGQISSEVPQNLSASRPQDRQFILSSKKLLLSDSGFYLCAWSSETQYFGPGTRLLVL.

CDR3 sequence: CAISESGGRNTIYF. DNA of the CDR3: TGTGCCATCAGTGAGTCAGGCGGAAGAAACACCATATATTTT. The J gene is TRBJ1-3, the V gene TRBV10-3; D uncertain. The CDR3 length is 14 residues. The V end was cut by 0 bases, the J end by 5 bases, with 8 bases between. The germline gives CDR1 ENHRY, CDR2 SYGVKD.

The rearrangement joins TRBV4-2 to TRBJ2-3, with TRBD2 as a possible D gene (6 bases). The V end lost 1 base, the J end lost 0 bases, and 17 bases lay between the germline ends. The length of the CDR3 is 18 residues. Germline V gene lookup returns CDR1 LGHNA and CDR2 YNFKEQ. CDR3 protein: CASSQGDGAGTSTDTQYF. Written as DNA, the CDR3 is TGTGCCAGCAGCCAAGGGGATGGGGCAGGGACTAGCACAGATACGCAGTATTTT.

This sequence joins TRBV19 and TRBJ1-2, with D tentatively TRBD1 (6 bases). CDR3 length: 13 amino acids. Germline CDR1 is LNHDA and CDR2 is SQIVND (reference sequence). V was trimmed by 5 bases and J by 4 bases, leaving 11 bases between them. CDR3 protein: CASSPQGSYGYTF. CDR3 sequence (DNA): TGTGCCAGTAGTCCACAGGGAAGCTATGGCTACACCTTC.

In nucleotides, the CDR3 is TGTGCCAGCAGCCAAGAGGCGCCAGGGGGAAGCAATCAGCCCCAGCATTTT. Protein: CASSQEAPGGSNQPQHF. This chain connects TRBV4-2 to TRBJ1-5; 7 bases line up with TRBD1. This CDR3 has 17 amino acids. Per germline, CDR1 LGHNA and CDR2 YNFKEQ. The junction had 6 bases not matched to a gene; V was cut back by 0 bases and J by 1 base.

The J gene is TRBJ2-7, the V gene TRBV10-3, with D hard to call. The V gene lost 10 bases and the J gene lost 1 base, with 8 bases spanning the gap. Looked up from germline, CDR1 is ENHRY and CDR2 is SYGVKD. This CDR3 comprises 11 residues. CDR3 region: CATANSYEQYF. CDR3 DNA: TGTGCCACCGCGAATTCCTACGAGCAGTACTTC.

This clone was seen just once. The chain uses TRBV6-1 and TRBJ1-1; the D gene is possibly TRBD1 (6 bases). Trimming removed 1 base from V and 10 bases from J, with 19 bases in between. Looked up from germline, CDR1 is MNHNS and CDR2 is SASEGT. This CDR3 is 15 amino acids long. CDR3 sequence reads: CASSEVGTPAPGAFF. CDR3 nucleotides: TGTGCCAGCAGTGAAGTGGGGACACCCGCCCCCGGAGCTTTCTTT.

The chain uses TRBV2 and TRBJ1-1; weak D call: TRBD1 (5 bases). CDR1 and CDR2 (germline): SNHLY, FYNNEI. The CDR3 has 14 amino acids. Trimming removed 4 bases at V and 7 bases at J, with 16 bases between. The CDR3 spells CASSAQGPRYEAFF. The CDR3 DNA sequence: TGTGCCAGCAGTGCCCAGGGTCCTCGCTATGAAGCTTTCTTT.

The chain links TRBV19 to TRBJ2-5, with a possible D match to TRBD2 (6 bases). CDR3 length: 11 amino acids. Trimming took off 6 bases at V and 7 bases at J, with 9 bases between the two ends. Germline V gene sequence: CDR1 LNHDA, CDR2 SQIVND (reference sequence). The CDR3: CASSAGGTQYF. In DNA, the CDR3 is TGTGCCAGTAGCGCCGGGGGGACCCAGTACTTC.